The 16 T cell receptor beta chains reported below all come from one sample, sequenced in a study of blood T cell repertoires in COVID-19. Produced via immunoSEQ multiplex PCR; TCRdb's table is partial and in-frame only. The repertoire holds a few hundred thousand clones, with 85% to 90% as singletons. Sequencing was done on a sample of peripheral blood. The receptors come from a woman in her twenties or thirties with COVID-19, enrolled during active disease.

The rearrangement links TRBV6-5 to TRBJ1-5; no reliable D call. The V gene lost 5 bases and the J gene lost 3 bases, with 8 bases spanning the gap. Germline V gene lookup returns CDR1 MNHEY and CDR2 SVGAGI. The CDR3 loop spans 13 amino acids. DNA of the CDR3: TGTGCCAGCAGTCGAACAGCCAATCAGCCCCAGCATTTT. Translation gives CASSRTANQPQHF.

Comment on this clone: Other DNA sequences in the same sample also yield this CDR3. The chain employs TRBV6-5 and TRBJ1-2; 7 nucleotides match TRBD1. From germline, CDR1 is MNHEY and CDR2 SVGAGI. Losses at the gene ends were 6 bases for V and 4 bases for J; bases not matched to a gene: 8. The CDR3 is 14 amino acids. The CDR3: CASSGRDRSYGYTF. The DNA of the CDR3 is TGTGCCAGCAGCGGTAGGGACAGATCCTATGGCTACACCTTC.

The rearrangement links TRBV11-3 to TRBJ2-7; no clear D. CDR3 size: 14 residues. V lost 5 bases to trimming and J lost 2 bases, with 13 bases between them. Germline CDR1 is SGHNT and CDR2 is YENEEA. CDR3 bases: TGTGCCAGCAGCCCGGGTCGGCTAGCCTACGAGCAGTACTTC. It specifies CASSPGRLAYEQYF.

The gene calls are TRBV5-1 and TRBJ1-1, with D possibly being TRBD1 (6 bases). V lost 5 bases and J 1 base, leaving 15 bases between the germline ends. Germline-derived CDR1 and CDR2 are SGHRS and YFSETQ. The CDR3 runs to 15 residues. As DNA, the CDR3 is TGCGCCAGCAGGACAGGTGGGGGGGAGAACACTGAAGCTTTCTTT. Translation: CASRTGGGENTEAFF.

In this sample, this clone turned up once. The V gene is TRBV18, the J gene TRBJ2-2; D uncertain. V was cut by 6 bases and J by 6 bases, with 14 bases left in between. Looked up from germline, CDR1 is KGHSH and CDR2 is LQKENI. The CDR3 extends over 14 amino acids. In DNA, the CDR3 is TGTGCCAGCTCCCCCGACACAATATCCGGGGAGCTGTTTTTT. Translation gives CASSPDTISGELFF.

The rearrangement joins TRBV7-2 to TRBJ1-6, with 7 bases that match TRBD1. Germline assignment: CDR1 SGHTA and CDR2 FQGNSA. The J segment lost 8 bases and the V segment lost 2 bases, leaving 3 bases of the junction unmatched. The CDR3 has 14 amino acids. The CDR3 nucleotides are TGTGCCAGCAGCTTATACAGGGGAGATTCACCCCTCCACTTT. Amino acid sequence: CASSLYRGDSPLHF.

CDR3 sequence: CASSATLLNTEAFF. The CDR3 coding sequence is TGTGCCAGCAGCGCGACTCTATTGAACACTGAAGCTTTCTTT. The chain has TRBV7-8 and TRBJ1-1, with unresolved D. The V end was cut by 5 bases, the J end by 0 bases, with 10 bases between. The CDR3 totals 14 residues. Germline V gene data show CDR1 as SGHVS and CDR2 as FQNEAQ.

This chain uses TRBV7-8 with TRBJ2-7; the match to TRBD2 covers 11 bases. V lost 2 bases, J lost 1 base, and 1 base stayed unmatched. CDR3 length: 15 residues. Per germline, CDR1 SGHVS and CDR2 FQNEAQ. The CDR3 region is CASSLTSGGSYEQYF. In DNA, the CDR3 is TGTGCCAGCAGCTTAACTAGCGGGGGTTCCTACGAGCAGTACTTC.

The V gene is TRBV5-1, the J gene TRBJ2-3, with 10 bases identical to TRBD2. Germline CDR1 is SGHRS and CDR2 is YFSETQ. The J segment lost 2 bases and the V segment lost 7 bases, leaving 7 bases of the junction unmatched. The CDR3 length is 15 residues. The CDR3 region is CASELAGIPTDTQYF. CDR3 nucleotide sequence: TGCGCCAGCGAACTAGCGGGAATTCCCACAGATACGCAGTATTTT.

This chain connects TRBV3-1 (or the pseudogene TRBV3-2) to TRBJ2-6; TRBD2 aligns across 14 bases. Looked up from germline, CDR1 is LGHDT and CDR2 is YNNKEL (reference sequence). Losses at the gene ends were 2 bases for V and 4 bases for J; bases not matched to a gene: 4. The CDR3 sequence is 18 residues long. DNA of the CDR3: TGTGCCAGCAGCCAAAGACTAGCGGGGGGGCGCGGGGCCAACGTCCTGACTTTC. Its translation is CASSQRLAGGRGANVLTF.

This clone showed up just a few times. The chain is built from TRBV6-5 and TRBJ2-7, with D perhaps matching TRBD2 (5 bases). Trimming removed 6 bases at V and 6 bases at J, with 12 bases between. The CDR3 runs 12 residues. The V gene's germline CDR1 is MNHEY and CDR2 SVGAGI. CDR3 sequence reads: CASREAGGEQYV. The CDR3 DNA follows: TGTGCCAGCAGGGAGGCCGGCGGCGAGCAGTACGTC.

The gene calls are TRBV19 and TRBJ1-5; TRBD1 matches 7 bases. V shed 5 bases and J 5 bases; nucleotides not matched to a gene: 9. This CDR3 has 15 residues. In germline, CDR1 is LNHDA, CDR2 SQIVND (reference sequence). CDR3 loop: CASSLSSRGYQPQHF. The CDR3 DNA is TGTGCCAGTAGTCTATCCTCCAGGGGGTATCAGCCCCAGCATTTT.

The V call is TRBV6-5, the J call TRBJ1-5; possible D gene TRBD1, 5 bases. The V end lost 1 base, the J end lost 5 bases, and 9 bases lay between the germline ends. CDR1 and CDR2 from the germline V gene are MNHEY and SVGAGI. The CDR3 runs to 14 residues. This chain's CDR3 is CASSYFRGDQPQHF. The CDR3 DNA reads TGTGCCAGCAGTTACTTTCGGGGGGATCAGCCCCAGCATTTT.

The chain carries TRBV6-6 and TRBJ2-7; 7 nucleotides line up with TRBD1. The J segment lost 2 bases and the V segment lost 7 bases, leaving 17 bases of the junction unmatched. The CDR3 has 17 residues. Germline V gene lookup returns CDR1 MNHNY and CDR2 SVGAGI (reference sequence). The CDR3 DNA sequence: TGTGCCAGCAATCGAGCACGGGGACAGAGAGTCACCTACGAGCAGTACGTC. Encoded protein: CASNRARGQRVTYEQYV.

The DNA of the CDR3 is TGTGCCAGCAGTCCGGGACATTATAATTCACCCCTCCACTTT. It encodes CASSPGHYNSPLHF. The V call is TRBV6-2 or TRBV6-3, the J call TRBJ1-6; D perhaps matches TRBD1 (6 bases). Germline CDR1 MNHEY, CDR2 SVGEGT. The V and J ends lost 5 bases and 4 bases respectively, with 9 bases between them. The CDR3 is 14 amino acids.

The rearrangement uses TRBV2 and TRBJ2-3; D unclear. The CDR3 extends over 14 amino acids. The V end lost 4 bases, the J end lost 1 base, and 9 bases lay between the germline ends. Germline V CDR1 and CDR2: SNHLY, FYNNEI. The CDR3 DNA follows: TGTGCCAGCAGTGGGAGAGTCCGCACAGATACGCAGTATTTT. This translates into CASSGRVRTDTQYF.